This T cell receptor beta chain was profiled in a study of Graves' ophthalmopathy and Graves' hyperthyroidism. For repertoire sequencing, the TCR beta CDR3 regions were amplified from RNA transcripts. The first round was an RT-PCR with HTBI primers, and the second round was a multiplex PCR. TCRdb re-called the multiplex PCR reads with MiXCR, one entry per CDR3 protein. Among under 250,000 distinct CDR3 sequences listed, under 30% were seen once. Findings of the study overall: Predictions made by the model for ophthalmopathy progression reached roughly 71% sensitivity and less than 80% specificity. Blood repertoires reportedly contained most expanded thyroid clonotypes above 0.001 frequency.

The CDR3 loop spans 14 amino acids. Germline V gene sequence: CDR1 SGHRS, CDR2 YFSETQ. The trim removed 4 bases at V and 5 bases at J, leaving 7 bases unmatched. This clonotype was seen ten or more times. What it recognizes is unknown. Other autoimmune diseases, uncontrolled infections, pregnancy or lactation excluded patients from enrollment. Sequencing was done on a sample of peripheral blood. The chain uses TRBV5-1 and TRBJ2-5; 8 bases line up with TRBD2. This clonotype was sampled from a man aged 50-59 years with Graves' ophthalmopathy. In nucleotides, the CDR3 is TGCGCCAGCAGCACGACAGCGGGAGTGGAGACCCAGTACTTC. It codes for CASSTTAGVETQYF. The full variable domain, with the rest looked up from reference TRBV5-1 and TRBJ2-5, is KAGVTQTPRYLIKTRGQQVTLSCSPISGHRSVSWYQQTPGQGLQFLFEYFSETQRNKGNFPGRFSGRQFSNSRSEMNVSTLELGDSALYLCASSTTAGVETQYFGPGTRLLVL.